Described below is a single T cell receptor beta chain sequence and its context. Original data processing: Researchers report that nucleated cell counts were estimated from reference gene primer amplification. Data came from immunoSEQ multiplex PCR; TCRdb stores just in-frame clones and leaves some out. V and J calls and clone size are copied from that table; D and trimming were computed from the DNA. The sample carries some 300,000 clones, approximately 90% recorded once. This sample is part of a study of blood T cell repertoires in COVID-19. Study at large: Samples representing acute and convalescent COVID-19 were sourced from the United States, Italy and Spain. Sample material is recorded as cDNA or gDNA derived from T cells, B-cell-depleted T cells, or PBMCs.

The specimen sequenced was peripheral blood. The source of this sequence is a woman in her thirties who had recovered from COVID-19.

CDR3 DNA sequence: TGTGCCAGCAGCTCGACAGGGGGAGCCGGGGAGCTGTTTTTT. Translation gives CASSSTGGAGELFF. This chain uses TRBV7-3 with TRBJ2-2; 9 nucleotides agree with TRBD1. The CDR3 loop spans 14 amino acids. CDR1 SGHTA and CDR2 FQGTGA come from the germline V gene. The J segment lost 6 bases and the V segment lost 4 bases, leaving 3 bases of the junction unmatched.